The source of this TCR beta chain is a study of blood T cell repertoires in COVID-19. For the study at large: From T cells, B-cell-depleted T cells, or PBMCs came the material, which was cDNA or gDNA.

V lost 6 bases, J lost 7 bases, and 8 bases stayed unmatched. The CDR3 consists of 15 residues. Germline V gives CDR1 ENHRY, CDR2 SYGVKD. Here immunoSEQ multiplex PCR was the method, and the copy in TCRdb shows in-frame clones only, minus some. This table holds 190,000 or so clones, 87% found once. The chain has TRBV10-3 and TRBJ2-2, with 10 nucleotides matching TRBD2. The source is a man aged 35 to 55 with active or convalescent COVID-19. The specimen was peripheral blood. Here the CDR3 reads CAIRGSGGAVGELFF. The CDR3 nucleotides are TGTGCCATCAGAGGGAGCGGGGGGGCCGTCGGGGAGCTGTTTTTT.